This is a list of T cell receptor beta chains from one sample in a study of Graves' ophthalmopathy and Graves' hyperthyroidism. TCRdb itself ran the multiplex PCR reads through MiXCR, one entry per CDR3 protein. The sample has about 620,000 distinct CDR3 sequences, 22% seen once. The sample consisted of peripheral blood. All receptors come from a young woman with stable Graves' hyperthyroidism. Some clones in this sample may be carry-over from other donors' samples. CDR3s include the opening cysteine and the closing phenylalanine or tryptophan. A D gene is named only where the DNA matches it firmly. Size values are once, few and many counts, or a class for expanded clones, and some rows have none.

v_call,cdr3_length,clone_size,j_call,d_call,cdr3_aa,cdr3_nt
TRBV6-1,15,-,TRBJ1-6,TRBD1,CASSPGGQVDSPLHF,TGTGCCAGCAGCCCTGGAGGACAGGTGGATTCACCCCTCCACTTT
TRBV10-3,11,many,TRBJ2-7,-,CAISESQEQYF,TGTGCCATCAGTGAGTCGCAGGAGCAGTACTTC
TRBV27,14,few,TRBJ2-6,TRBD1,CASSFDVTGEFLTF,TGTGCCAGCAGTTTCGATGTAACAGGGGAATTCCTGACTTTC
TRBV18,14,many,TRBJ2-4,-,CASSPNNAKNIQYF,TGTGCCAGCTCACCGAACAACGCCAAAAACATTCAGTACTTC
TRBV29-1,14,many,TRBJ2-5,TRBD2,CSVTSGSRQETQYF,TGCAGCGTTACTAGCGGGAGTCGACAAGAGACCCAGTACTTC
TRBV4-2,14,-,TRBJ2-7,TRBD1,CASSQVETGYEQYF,TGTGCCAGCAGCCAAGTGGAGACAGGGTACGAGCAGTACTTC
TRBV11-3,11,once,TRBJ2-7,TRBD1,CAEGQGYEQYF,TGTGCCGAGGGACAGGGGTACGAGCAGTACTTC
TRBV20-1,14,many,TRBJ1-2,-,CSARDITRGWGYTF,TGCAGTGCTAGAGATATTACCCGGGGATGGGGCTACACCTTC
TRBV2,13,-,TRBJ1-1,-,CASSEVPGADAFF,TGTGCCAGCAGTGAGGTACCCGGGGCTGACGCTTTCTTT
TRBV12-3/TRBV12-4,15,many,TRBJ2-7,TRBD2,CASRPGEGAFYEQYF,TGTGCCAGCAGACCGGGGGAGGGCGCGTTCTACGAGCAGTACTTC
TRBV6-2/TRBV6-3,16,-,TRBJ1-2,-,CASSYSIQDDTYGYTF,TGTGCCAGCAGTTACTCGATTCAGGACGATACCTATGGCTACACCTTC
TRBV27,17,many,TRBJ1-5,-,CASSLSGQAGGNQPQHF,TGTGCCAGCAGTTTATCTGGGCAGGCGGGAGGCAATCAGCCCCAGCATTTT
TRBV10-1,13,many,TRBJ2-3,-,CASSERRGDTQYF,TGCGCCAGCAGTGAGAGACGGGGAGATACGCAGTATTTT
TRBV6-1,13,few,TRBJ1-2,-,CASSEVADYGYTF,TGTGCCAGCAGTGAAGTCGCAGACTATGGCTACACCTTC
TRBV12-3/TRBV12-4,14,many,TRBJ1-1,-,CASSLEGSRTEAFF,TGTGCCAGCAGTTTAGAAGGCAGTCGCACTGAAGCTTTCTTT
TRBV2,15,many,TRBJ2-7,TRBD1,CASGRRDRVLLEQYF,TGTGCCAGCGGTAGAAGAGACAGGGTACTCCTCGAGCAGTACTTC
TRBV9,15,-,TRBJ2-2,-,CASSADSANTGELFF,TGTGCCAGCAGCGCGGACAGCGCGAACACCGGGGAGCTGTTTTTT
TRBV12-3/TRBV12-4,18,-,TRBJ2-6,-,CASTILRDMTSGANVLTF,TGTGCCAGCACTATCCTCCGGGACATGACCTCTGGGGCCAACGTCCTGACTTTC
TRBV5-1,13,many,TRBJ1-2,-,CASSAGLGYGYTF,TGCGCCAGCAGTGCGGGACTGGGCTATGGCTACACCTTC
TRBV5-1,14,many,TRBJ2-7,-,CASTQERTDYEQYF,TGCGCCAGCACCCAAGAACGGACAGACTACGAGCAGTACTTC
TRBV2,14,many,TRBJ1-6,-,CASSDLGYNSPLHF,TGTGCCAGCAGTGATTTAGGGTATAATTCACCCCTCCACTTT
TRBV5-1,15,few,TRBJ2-5,TRBD2,CASSLTSGTEETQYF,TGCGCCAGCAGCTTGACTAGCGGGACGGAAGAGACCCAGTACTTC
TRBV20-1,14,many,TRBJ2-5,TRBD2,CSAMGGEGQETQYF,TGCAGTGCTATGGGGGGGGAAGGCCAAGAGACCCAGTACTTC
TRBV18,13,-,TRBJ2-7,-,CASSPVDSYEQYF,TGTGCCAGCTCACCGGTAGACAGCTACGAGCAGTACTTC
TRBV5-1,13,-,TRBJ2-5,-,CASSLVALETQYF,TGCGCCAGCAGCTTGGTGGCCCTCGAGACCCAGTACTTC
TRBV10-2,14,-,TRBJ2-2,-,CASTDVSAPGELFF,TGCGCCAGCACAGACGTCAGCGCACCCGGGGAGCTGTTTTTT
TRBV9,16,-,TRBJ1-2,-,CASSVVPVADSYGYTF,TGTGCCAGCAGCGTAGTTCCCGTAGCGGACTCCTACGGCTACACCTTC
TRBV6-1,14,many,TRBJ1-2,TRBD1,CASSEKTGGHGYTF,TGTGCCAGCAGTGAAAAAACAGGGGGCCACGGCTACACCTTC
TRBV18,13,-,TRBJ1-1,-,CASSSSGMTEAFF,TGTGCCAGCTCAAGCTCAGGGATGACTGAAGCTTTCTTT
TRBV7-2,15,-,TRBJ1-2,-,CASSLGIQGGGGYTF,TGTGCCAGCAGCTTAGGGATCCAGGGAGGGGGTGGCTACACCTTC
TRBV6-1,16,many,TRBJ1-5,TRBD1,CASRHPPLRGRQPQHF,TGTGCCAGCAGACACCCTCCCCTGAGGGGGCGGCAGCCCCAGCATTTT
TRBV6-1,12,many,TRBJ1-2,-,CASSDYRDGYTF,TGTGCCAGCAGTGATTACAGGGATGGCTACACCTTC
TRBV30,14,many,TRBJ1-5,-,CAWSGFGRNQPQHF,TGTGCCTGGAGTGGTTTTGGTCGCAATCAGCCCCAGCATTTT
TRBV6-1,15,-,TRBJ1-3,TRBD1,CASSARTGFGNTIYF,TGTGCCAGCAGTGCCCGGACAGGGTTTGGAAACACCATATATTTT
TRBV6-4,16,-,TRBJ1-1,TRBD1,CASSDSSRTGNTEAFF,TGTGCCAGCAGTGACTCGTCCCGGACAGGCAACACTGAAGCTTTCTTT
TRBV7-2,15,-,TRBJ2-7,-,CASSLALGQSGEQYF,TGTGCCAGCAGCTTAGCATTAGGCCAGTCAGGCGAGCAGTACTTC
TRBV28,17,many,TRBJ1-2,-,CASSLSASSLLGYGYTF,TGTGCCAGCAGTTTATCGGCGTCGTCTCTCTTGGGCTATGGCTACACCTTC
TRBV19,14,many,TRBJ2-5,TRBD1,CASSPSEGGMAQYF,TGTGCCAGTAGTCCCAGCGAAGGGGGCATGGCCCAGTACTTC
TRBV19,13,-,TRBJ1-1,-,CASSSGYNTEAFF,TGTGCCAGTAGTTCAGGCTACAACACTGAAGCTTTCTTT
TRBV7-8,17,many,TRBJ2-5,TRBD2,CASSLWMAGGGRETQYF,TGTGCCAGCAGCTTATGGATGGCGGGGGGGGGCAGAGAGACCCAGTACTTC